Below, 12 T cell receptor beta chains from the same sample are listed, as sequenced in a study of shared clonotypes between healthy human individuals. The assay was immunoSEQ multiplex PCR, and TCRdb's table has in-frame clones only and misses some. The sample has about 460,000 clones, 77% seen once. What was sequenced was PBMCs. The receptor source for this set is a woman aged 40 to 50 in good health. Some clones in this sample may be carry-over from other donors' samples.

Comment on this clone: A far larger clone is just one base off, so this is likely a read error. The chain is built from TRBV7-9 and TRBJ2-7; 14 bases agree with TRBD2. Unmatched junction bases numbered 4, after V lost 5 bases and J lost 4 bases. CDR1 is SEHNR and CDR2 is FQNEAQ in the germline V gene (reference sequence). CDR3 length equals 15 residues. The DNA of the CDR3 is TGTGCCAGCAGCGCGGGACTAGCGGGAGAGTACGAGCAGTACTTC. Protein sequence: CASSAGLAGEYEQYF.

Here the CDR3 reads CASSFGLTYEQYF. CDR3 DNA: TGTGCCAGCAGCTTTGGACTTACTTACGAGCAGTACTTC. V and J are TRBV5-4 and TRBJ2-7; a weak D match, TRBD2 (5 bases). Germline V gene lookup returns CDR1 SGHNT and CDR2 YYREEE (reference sequence). The CDR3 covers 13 residues. Trimming removed 2 bases at V and 4 bases at J, with 10 bases between.

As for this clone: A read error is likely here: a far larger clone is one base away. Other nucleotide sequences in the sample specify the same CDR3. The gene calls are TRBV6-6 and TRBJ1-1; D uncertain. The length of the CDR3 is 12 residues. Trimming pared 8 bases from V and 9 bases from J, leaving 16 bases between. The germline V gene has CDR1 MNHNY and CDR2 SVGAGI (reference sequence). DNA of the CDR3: TGTGCCAGCTCTTTGTGGAACACCAAAGCTTTCTTT. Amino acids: CASSLWNTKAFF.

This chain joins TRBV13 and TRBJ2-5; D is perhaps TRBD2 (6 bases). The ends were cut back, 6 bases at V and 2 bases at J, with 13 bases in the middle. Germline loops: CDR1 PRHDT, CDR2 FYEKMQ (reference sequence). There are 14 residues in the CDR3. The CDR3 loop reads CASSQRAGQETQYF. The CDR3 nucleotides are TGTGCCAGCAGTCAGCGGGCCGGGCAAGAGACCCAGTACTTC.

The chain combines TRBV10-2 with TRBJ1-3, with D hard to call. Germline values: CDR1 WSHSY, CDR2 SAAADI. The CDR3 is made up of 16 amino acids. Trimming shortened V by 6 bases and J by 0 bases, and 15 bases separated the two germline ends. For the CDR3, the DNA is TGCGCCAGCAGCCCCGGGCGGCGAAACTCTGGAAACACCATATATTTT. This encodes CASSPGRRNSGNTIYF.

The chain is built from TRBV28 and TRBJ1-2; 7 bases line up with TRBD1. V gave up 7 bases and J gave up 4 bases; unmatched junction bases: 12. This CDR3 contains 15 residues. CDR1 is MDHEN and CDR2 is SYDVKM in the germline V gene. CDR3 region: CASTPGDRPFYGYTF. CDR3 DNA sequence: TGTGCCAGCACCCCGGGGGACAGACCGTTCTATGGCTACACCTTC.

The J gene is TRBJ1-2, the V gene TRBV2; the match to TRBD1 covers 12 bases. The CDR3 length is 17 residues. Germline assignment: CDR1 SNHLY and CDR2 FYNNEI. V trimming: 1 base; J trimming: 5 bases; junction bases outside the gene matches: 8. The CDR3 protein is CASSEEEGQGASYGYTF. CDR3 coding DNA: TGTGCCAGCAGTGAAGAAGAGGGACAGGGGGCCTCTTATGGCTACACCTTC.

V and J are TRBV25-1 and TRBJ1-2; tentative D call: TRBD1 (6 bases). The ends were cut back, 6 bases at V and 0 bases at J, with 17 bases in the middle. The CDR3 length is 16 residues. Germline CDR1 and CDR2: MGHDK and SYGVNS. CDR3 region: CASRGGLSEANYGYTF. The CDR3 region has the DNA TGTGCCAGCAGGGGGGGGCTGTCGGAAGCTAACTATGGCTACACCTTC.

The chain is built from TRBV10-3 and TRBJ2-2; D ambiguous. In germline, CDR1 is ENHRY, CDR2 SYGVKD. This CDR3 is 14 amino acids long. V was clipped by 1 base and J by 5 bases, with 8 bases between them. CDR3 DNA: TGTGCCATCAGTGAGTACCGCTCTACCGGGGAGCTGTTTTTT. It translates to CAISEYRSTGELFF.

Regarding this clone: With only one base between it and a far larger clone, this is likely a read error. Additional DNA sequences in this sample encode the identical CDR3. The CDR3 DNA sequence: TGTGCTAGCTCACCTATAGCGGGAGCCTACGAGCAGTACTTC. It translates to CASSPIAGAYEQYF. This chain uses TRBV18 with TRBJ2-7; 9 bases agree with TRBD2. The CDR3 sequence is 14 residues long. Germline CDR1 reads KGHSH; CDR2 reads LQKENI.

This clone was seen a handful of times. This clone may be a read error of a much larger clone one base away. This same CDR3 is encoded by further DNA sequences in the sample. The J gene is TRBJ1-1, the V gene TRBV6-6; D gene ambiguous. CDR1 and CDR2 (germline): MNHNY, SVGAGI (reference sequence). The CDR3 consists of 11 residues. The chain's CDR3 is CASDVGTEAFF. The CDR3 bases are TGTGCCAGCGACGTGGGCACTGAGGCTTTCTTT.

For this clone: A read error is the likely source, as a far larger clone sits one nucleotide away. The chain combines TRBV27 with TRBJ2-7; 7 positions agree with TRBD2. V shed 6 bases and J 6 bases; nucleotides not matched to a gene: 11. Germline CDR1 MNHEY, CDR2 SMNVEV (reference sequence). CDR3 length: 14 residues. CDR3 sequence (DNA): TGTGCCAGCAGGGGGAGCGGGAAGGCCTGCGAGCAGTACTTC. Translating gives CASRGSGKACEQYF.